This TCR beta chain was sequenced during a study of control samples from healthy donors and cancer patients. Only in-frame clones appear in the TCRdb table, and some are missing; sequencing was by immunoSEQ multiplex PCR. Of about 120,000 clones listed, more than 80% are singletons. The CDR3 loop spans 18 amino acids. The sequence derives from a man aged 50 to 59 in good health. The V and J genes are TRBV21-1 and TRBJ1-5; the listed D gene, TRBD1, was not tested against the DNA. TRBV21-1 has pseudogene status. Sequenced sample: blood. The CDR3 sequence: CASSPLGTGRYSNQPQHF. CDR3 DNA sequence: TGTGCCAGCAGCCCCCTGGGGACAGGGAGATATAGCAATCAGCCCCAGCATTTT.